A single sample gave rise to the 21 T cell receptor beta chains below, sequenced in a study of blood T cells in healthy people across ages. Together with a sample-barcoded 5' primer, a J-beta primer mix was included in a second PCR lasting about 6 to 11 cycles. In TCRdb, the 5' RACE reads were re-called with MiXCR into one record per CDR3 protein. This table has roughly 720,000 distinct CDR3 sequences, 53% appearing once. The sequenced material came from blood. These receptor sequences come from a man older than 75 in good health.

This clonotype was seen a few times. The chain combines TRBV5-1 with TRBJ2-1; 11 positions agree with TRBD2. Trimming removed 4 bases from V and 0 bases from J; junction bases left unmatched: 12. The CDR3 has 19 residues. Germline V gene lookup returns CDR1 SGHRS and CDR2 YFSETQ. This CDR3 reads CASSPTQGLAAPSYNEQFF. DNA of the CDR3: TGCGCCAGCAGCCCTACCCAGGGACTAGCGGCACCCTCCTACAATGAGCAGTTCTTC.

CDR3 loop: CASSPNRPKNTEAFF. The CDR3 nucleotides read TGTGCCAGCAGCCCAAATAGACCGAAGAACACTGAAGCTTTCTTT. The V gene is TRBV3-1, the J gene TRBJ1-1, with D hard to call. The CDR3 consists of 15 residues. V was trimmed by 4 bases and J by 1 base, leaving 13 bases between them. Germline CDR1 reads LGHDT; CDR2 reads YNNKEL (reference sequence).

V usage is TRBV29-1 and J usage is TRBJ2-5, with 7 bases identical to TRBD2. The germline CDR1 and CDR2 sequences are SQVTM and ANQGSEA. Trimming removed 7 bases from V and 1 base from J; junction bases left unmatched: 9. The CDR3 contains 14 residues. This chain's CDR3 is CSARGAGVQETQYF. The CDR3 DNA reads as TGCAGCGCAAGAGGGGCGGGAGTCCAAGAGACCCAGTACTTC. Drawing the rest from reference TRBV29-1 and TRBJ2-5, the complete variable domain is SAVISQKPSRDICQRGTSLTIQCQVDSQVTMMFWYRQQPGQSLTLIATANQGSEATYESGFVIDKFPISRPNLTFSTLTVSNMSPEDSSIYLCSARGAGVQETQYFGPGTRLLVL.

The chain recombines TRBV5-1 with TRBJ1-4; a weak D match, TRBD1 (6 bases). Deletions cut 0 bases from V and 6 bases from J, with 9 bases between. Looked up from germline, CDR1 is SGHRS and CDR2 is YFSETQ. CDR3 length equals 14 residues. DNA of the CDR3: TGCGCCAGCAGCTTGGGCAGGACAGATGAAAAACTGTTTTTT. Amino acid sequence: CASSLGRTDEKLFF. The variable domain in full, with the rest retrieved from reference TRBV5-1 and TRBJ1-4, is KAGVTQTPRYLIKTRGQQVTLSCSPISGHRSVSWYQQTPGQGLQFLFEYFSETQRNKGNFPGRFSGRQFSNSRSEMNVSTLELGDSALYLCASSLGRTDEKLFFGSGTQLSVL.

The V and J genes are TRBV6-5 and TRBJ2-7, with TRBD1 as a possible D gene (6 bases). The CDR3 contains 15 residues. Looked up from germline, CDR1 is MNHEY and CDR2 is SVGAGI. V lost 5 bases to trimming and J lost 0 bases, with 14 bases between them. The CDR3 DNA sequence: TGTGCCAGCAGTCCCACAGGGAGAACCTCCTACGAGCAGTACTTC. This encodes CASSPTGRTSYEQYF.

This chain links TRBV6-6 with TRBJ2-1, with D unresolved. The CDR3 is 10 amino acids. Deletions cut 2 bases from V and 10 bases from J, with 3 bases between. In germline, CDR1 is MNHNY, CDR2 SVGAGI (reference sequence). DNA for the CDR3: TGTGCCAGCAGTTACGGCGAGCAGTTCTTC. Translated, it gives CASSYGEQFF.

This chain connects TRBV3-1 to TRBJ1-6, with D unclear. In germline, CDR1 is LGHDT, CDR2 YNNKEL (reference sequence). Trimming removed 1 base from V and 10 bases from J, with 8 bases in between. This CDR3 contains 13 residues. The CDR3 DNA sequence: TGTGCCAGCAGCCAAGGTCAGAGATCACCCCTCCACTTT. Translating it yields CASSQGQRSPLHF.

The V call is TRBV4-1, the J call TRBJ1-2; D is uncertain. This CDR3 has 17 amino acids. The germline V and J ends were trimmed by 1 base and 4 bases, with 19 bases remaining between them. Germline V gene lookup returns CDR1 MGHRA and CDR2 YSYEKL. The CDR3 nucleotides are TGCGCCAGCAGCCAAGTTGTGGTGTCCGGATCGACCTATGGCTACACCTTC. Amino acids: CASSQVVVSGSTYGYTF.

The V and J genes are TRBV9 and TRBJ1-4, with 7 nucleotides matching TRBD1. The CDR3 has 15 amino acids. Germline V CDR1 and CDR2: SGDLS, YYNGEE. The trim removed 0 bases at V and 8 bases at J, leaving 7 bases unmatched. The CDR3 nucleotides read TGTGCCAGCAGCGTAGCGGGACAGAAGGGGGAAAAACTGTTTTTT. Protein sequence: CASSVAGQKGEKLFF.

The chain carries TRBV29-1 and TRBJ2-5; D tentatively fits TRBD1 or TRBD2 (5 bases each). Matching the DNA end better, TRBJ2-7 makes the J call doubtful. The CDR3 runs to 12 residues. Germline loops: CDR1 SQVTM, CDR2 ANQGSEA. The CDR3 DNA follows: TGCAGCGTTGGGGGGTCACTCTACGAGCAGTACTTC. It codes for CSVGGSLYEQYF.

V is TRBV24-1 and J is TRBJ2-1, with 7 bases matching TRBD1. The V gene's germline CDR1 is KGHDR and CDR2 SFDVKD. The CDR3 has 14 amino acids. V shed 5 bases and J 3 bases; nucleotides not matched to a gene: 3. CDR3 coding DNA: TGTGCCACCAGTGTTGGGGACAGCTACAATGAGCAGTTCTTC. It codes for CATSVGDSYNEQFF.

The rearrangement joins TRBV10-2 to TRBJ1-5, with D hard to call. Between the trimmed V and J ends, which lost 2 bases and 4 bases, there was a span of 6 bases. Germline values: CDR1 WSHSY, CDR2 SAAADI. The CDR3 length is 13 residues. CDR3: CASSENRNQPQHF. The CDR3 DNA sequence: TGCGCCAGCAGTGAGAATCGGAATCAGCCCCAGCATTTT.

The rearrangement joins TRBV7-6 to TRBJ2-7; possible D gene TRBD1, 5 bases. The length of the CDR3 is 17 residues. Germline V gene data show CDR1 as SGHVS and CDR2 as FNYEAQ. V lost 1 base and J 0 bases, leaving 16 bases between the germline ends. The CDR3 here is CASSLGPPRAGSYEQYF. CDR3 nucleotides: TGTGCCAGCAGCTTAGGCCCCCCCAGGGCTGGCTCCTACGAGCAGTACTTC.

The genes are TRBV21-1 and TRBJ1-1. TRBV21-1 is deemed a pseudogene. The CDR3 consists of 20 residues. The chain's CDR3 is CASSPPADRGDWGMNTEAFF. CDR3 DNA sequence: TGTGCCAGCAGCCCTCCCGCCGACAGAGGAGACTGGGGCATGAACACTGAAGCTTTCTTT.

This clonotype was recorded only once. The chain uses TRBV20-1 and TRBJ2-3; 8 bases match TRBD1. V lost 6 bases to trimming and J lost 2 bases; unmatched junction nucleotides: 10. CDR1 and CDR2 (germline): DFQATT, SNEGSKA (reference sequence). The CDR3 has 15 amino acids. CDR3 sequence (DNA): TGCAGTGCGCCAGACAGGGGATTAAACACAGATACGCAGTATTTT. It encodes CSAPDRGLNTDTQYF.

This rearrangement joins TRBV29-1 to TRBJ2-7, with 9 bases identical to TRBD1. Germline trimming cut 3 bases from V and 6 bases from J; bases unmatched to any gene: 6. This CDR3 has 13 amino acids. CDR1 SQVTM and CDR2 ANQGSEA come from the germline V gene. The CDR3 loop reads CSVEGQGSGEQYF. The CDR3 nucleotides are TGCAGCGTTGAGGGACAGGGCTCGGGCGAGCAGTACTTC.

The rearrangement joins TRBV5-1 to TRBJ2-6; D is possibly TRBD1 (5 bases). The CDR3 spans 15 residues. Trimming pared 5 bases from V and 2 bases from J, leaving 11 bases between. Germline V gives CDR1 SGHRS, CDR2 YFSETQ. The chain's CDR3 is CASSPLGPGANVLTF. The CDR3 DNA sequence: TGCGCCAGCAGTCCGCTGGGGCCTGGGGCCAACGTCCTGACTTTC.

Comments on this clonotype: One junction end does not reproduce the germline sequence, and a read error may be involved. The chain uses TRBV20-1 and TRBJ2-5, with D unclear. The CDR3 runs to 12 residues. Germline values: CDR1 DFQATT, CDR2 SNEGSKA (reference sequence). The CDR3, as DNA: TGCAGTGCTAGAGACGCCCAAGAGATCCAGTACTTC. Translated: CSARDAQEIQYF.

The table lists this clonotype with a count of one. This chain uses TRBV5-1 with TRBJ2-3, with D unclear. Germline lookup yields CDR1 SGHRS and CDR2 YFSETQ. V lost 5 bases to trimming and J lost 6 bases, with 19 bases between them. The CDR3 length is 15 residues. CDR3 sequence reads: CASRLELAVGDTQYF. CDR3 nucleotides: TGCGCCAGCAGACTGGAATTGGCGGTAGGGGATACGCAGTATTTT.

The chain is built from TRBV24-1 and TRBJ2-7; D ambiguous. The DNA end lines up better with TRBJ2-5; the J call may be wrong. Germline V lookup: CDR1 KGHDR, CDR2 SFDVKD. This CDR3 is built from 11 residues. The CDR3 DNA reads as TGTGCCACCGCGAACAGAGAGACCCAGTACTTC. Translated, it gives CATANRETQYF.

For the CDR3, the DNA is TGTGCCAGCAGTCTCGTCGGCGGGTACAGCAAATCAAAGCGAAATGAGCAGTTCTTC. Protein: CASSLVGGYSKSKRNEQFF. This rearrangement joins TRBV28 to TRBJ2-1; a possible D gene is TRBD2 (5 bases). CDR1 MDHEN and CDR2 SYDVKM come from the germline V gene. V lost 5 bases and J 7 bases, leaving 30 bases between the germline ends. This CDR3 is built from 19 residues.